Each of the 8 T cell receptor beta chains below was sequenced from the same sample in a study of patients and donors after allogeneic stem cell transplantation. TCRdb reprocessed the RT-PCR reads via MiXCR and lists one record per CDR3 protein. The sample holds roughly 26,000 distinct CDR3 sequences, 6.5% to 10% seen once. The sample comprised blood, either unsorted or a sorted T cell fraction (not recorded which). These TCRs come from a human donor who was either an allogeneic HSCT recipient or a stem cell or donor lymphocyte infusion donor (not recorded which). It is not recorded whose cells these are; they may come from a transplant donor.

The J gene is TRBJ2-5, the V gene TRBV20-1, with D perhaps TRBD1 or TRBD2 (5 bases each). Deletions cut 6 bases from V and 5 bases from J, with 16 bases between. This CDR3 is built from 13 residues. The V gene's germline CDR1 is DFQATT and CDR2 SNEGSKA (reference sequence). The CDR3 region is CSAKKRGVETQYF. For the CDR3, the DNA is TGCAGTGCAAAGAAAAGGGGAGTGGAGACCCAGTACTTC.

This clonotype was detected a few times. The V call is TRBV6-1, the J call TRBJ2-6; D perhaps matches TRBD2 (7 bases). Germline values: CDR1 MNHNS, CDR2 SASEGT. V shed 7 bases and J shed 4 bases, with 11 bases lying between them. The CDR3 spans 14 residues. DNA of the CDR3: TGTGCCAGCAATGGGGGGGCAGGGGCCAACGTCCTGACTTTC. Its translation: CASNGGAGANVLTF.

The sample holds many counts of this clonotype. The V and J genes are TRBV20-1 and TRBJ2-7, with D possibly called TRBD1 or TRBD2 (5 bases each). The germline V and J ends were trimmed by 6 bases and 9 bases, with 18 bases remaining between them. Germline CDR1 is DFQATT and CDR2 is SNEGSKA (reference sequence). The CDR3 is 12 amino acids. CDR3 coding DNA: TGCAGTGCAAGGGGCGCGGGCGGCGGGCAGTACTTC. Translated, it gives CSARGAGGGQYF.

The chain couples TRBV3-1 to TRBJ1-1, with D unclear. CDR1 is LGHDT and CDR2 is YNNKEL in the germline V gene (reference sequence). CDR3 length: 12 amino acids. Trimming removed 0 bases from V and 11 bases from J, with 10 bases in between. The CDR3 sequence is CASSQETRTAFF. DNA for the CDR3: TGTGCCAGCAGCCAAGAAACCAGGACGGCTTTCTTT.

The sample holds many counts of this clonotype. The genes are TRBV6-1 and TRBJ1-5; a weak D match, TRBD1 (6 bases). This CDR3 contains 18 residues. The germline gives CDR1 MNHNS, CDR2 SASEGT. Deletions cut 5 bases from V and 7 bases from J, with 27 bases between. The CDR3 loop reads CASSPRGVGGPLGQPQHF. In DNA, the CDR3 is TGTGCCAGCAGTCCCCGGGGCGTAGGGGGACCACTAGGCCAGCCCCAGCATTTT.

The sample holds many counts of this clonotype. The V gene is TRBV7-9, the J gene TRBJ2-5; D ambiguous. CDR3 size: 15 residues. Trimming shortened V by 1 base and J by 2 bases, and 11 bases separated the two germline ends. Germline V lookup: CDR1 SEHNR, CDR2 FQNEAQ (reference sequence). The CDR3 reads CASSLEGYSQETQYF. In DNA, the CDR3 is TGTGCCAGCAGCTTAGAAGGCTACTCGCAAGAGACCCAGTACTTC.

This clonotype was observed a few times. The V and J genes are TRBV7-9 and TRBJ1-5; D uncertain. CDR1 and CDR2 (germline): SEHNR, FQNEAQ (reference sequence). This CDR3 has 13 amino acids. With 5 bases removed from V and 3 bases from J, the gap between germline ends came to 8 bases. CDR3 loop: CASSRGTNQPQHF. CDR3 in DNA: TGTGCCAGCAGCCGGGGAACCAATCAGCCCCAGCATTTT. Full variable domain (outside the CDR3, taken from reference TRBV7-9 and TRBJ1-5): DTGVSQNPRHKITKRGQNVTFRCDPISEHNRLYWYRQTLGQGPEFLTYFQNEAQLEKSRLLSDRFSAERPKGSFSTLEIQRTEQGDSAMYLCASSRGTNQPQHFGDGTRLSIL.

This clonotype showed up just a few times. V gene TRBV19 combines with J gene TRBJ2-2; possible D gene TRBD1, 6 bases. The V end lost 8 bases, the J end lost 3 bases, and 7 bases lay between the germline ends. Per germline, CDR1 LNHDA and CDR2 SQIVND (reference sequence). This CDR3 has 12 amino acids. As DNA, the CDR3 is TGTGCCAGTCAGGGGTACACCGGGGAGCTGTTTTTT. Protein product: CASQGYTGELFF.